This TCR beta chain emerged from a study of blood T cell repertoires in COVID-19. For the study at large: Whether acute or convalescent, the COVID-19 samples came from the United States, Italy and Spain. Nucleic acid was either cDNA or gDNA, and it came from T cells, B-cell-depleted T cells, or PBMCs.

Under the authors' procedure: Reference gene primer amplification in the assay estimated nucleated cell counts. Clones were read by immunoSEQ multiplex PCR, and TCRdb kept only the in-frame ones, dropping some. The V and J calls and clone size are taken from that table; D and trimming were inferred from the DNA. The data hold over 150,000 clones, with about 86% observed a single time. The clonotype originates from a man aged 45-60 years with active or convalescent COVID-19. Material: peripheral blood.

The CDR3 nucleotides are TGTGCCAGCAGTTACGGCGGGAGGGATTCACCCCTCCACTTT. Encoded protein: CASSYGGRDSPLHF. This rearrangement joins TRBV6-5 to TRBJ1-6; D unresolved. CDR1 and CDR2 from the germline V gene are MNHEY and SVGAGI. Trimming took off 2 bases at V and 8 bases at J, with 10 bases between the two ends. The CDR3 extends over 14 amino acids.